This note documents a single TCR beta chain sequence. The antigen it recognizes is unknown. No qualities accompany the bases; no much larger clone lies one base away. The CDR3 sequence holds 15 residues, the cysteine and phenylalanine included. Only the CDR3 DNA is retained, 45 bases long and in frame from the first base. The germline V gene provides CDR1 SGDLS and CDR2 YYNGEE. At the junction V is shortened by 0 bases and J by 8 bases, with 14 bases in between. TCRbeta CDR3 regions were sequenced with the immunoSEQ Assay. After extraction, genomic DNA underwent amplification by bias-controlled multiplex PCR, followed by high-throughput sequencing. The paper's processing steps were these. Collapsing and filtering of sequences were performed to quantify the absolute abundance of each unique TCRbeta CDR3 region. T cell fraction was estimated by normalizing TCRbeta template counts to usable DNA, which was measured by amplifying reference genes present in all nucleated cells. Repertoire TCRs were annotated as SARS-CoV-2-specific by exact matching of V gene, CDR3 amino acid sequence and J gene to a known reactive TCR set. The reference SARS-CoV-2 TCR set was derived from MIRA and filtered for enrichment in COVID-19-positive ImmuneCODE repertoires, a step that removed public or cross-reactive TCRs. Drawing on the MIRA antigens, annotated TCRs were analysed further at the level of specific ORF or position within ORF. Depth was the summed frequency of annotated unique rearrangements, while breadth was defined as annotated unique rearrangements over total unique productive rearrangements. TCR breadth was compared between groups using two-sided Wilcoxon rank-sum tests. Here the immuneACCESS table is served through TCRdb, limited to in-frame sequences with V and J called. Missing clones are a known gap in these copies; in checked studies unresolved V genes cover under half, and the rest lacks a known reason. V, J and clone size are taken as reported in that table, and D and trimming were inferred from the DNA itself. The sample data list about 350,000 clones, and 80% to 90% of these were observed just once. Jointly, the top ten make up about 3.4% of the sample.

This entry comes from a study of Ad26.COV2.S vaccination and SARS-CoV-2 variants (dated by TCRdb to about 2021). Notes on the research overall: Donors in the vaccine arm were drawn from COV1001, a multicentre, randomized, double-blind, placebo-controlled phase I-IIa trial testing Ad26.COV2.S in healthy adults. Ad26.COV2.S was given intramuscularly at 5x10^10 or 1x10^11 viral particles, as a single shot or as two shots 56 days apart. Sequencing of the TCRbeta repertoire served to evaluate the specificity and breadth of SARS-CoV-2-reactive T cell receptors following Ad26.COV2.S vaccination. A total of 32 samples were included in the TCR-sequenced set, comprising roughly 19 Ad26.COV2.S vaccine recipients, 5 placebo recipients and 8 SARS-CoV-2 convalescent individuals. Trial participants were randomized into five groups of five: low-dose or high-dose Ad26.COV2.S given once or twice, or placebo on both occasions. Investigators did not know the trial group allocation while performing experiments and assessing outcomes. Broader findings and caveats from the paper: Substantial breadth of spike-specific CD8+ and CD4+ T cell responses was reported after vaccination. Comparable non-spike TCR breadth was observed between vaccine and placebo recipients, consistent with only spike being contained in the vaccine. It was noted by the authors that total T cell responses may have been underestimated by the TCR breadth and depth analyses. The study was not powered for comparison of responses between vaccine doses or regimens. Spike-specific TCR breadth was higher in Ad26.COV2.S recipients than in placebo recipients (P = 0.0014).

Reading the label with the study, this specimen's treatment or condition is: some 19 received Ad26.COV2.S at low or high dose, single or two shots; several received placebo; per-sample allocation not given. For vaccine and placebo recipients, the sequenced repertoires came from samples collected on day 63 after the first injection. In Cohort 1b, about two dozen adults aged 18-55 years were enrolled at a single site in Boston, USA, between 29 July and 7 August 2020. Ad26.COV2.S consisted of a replication-incompetent adenovirus type 26 vector by which a prefusion-stabilized SARS-CoV-2 spike protein from the original Wuhan strain was expressed.

The receptor's source is a person between 18 and 60 years old who received the Ad26.COV2.S COVID-19 vaccine or a placebo. The sequences come from peripheral blood, collected in a trial of Ad26.COV2.S vaccine versus placebo. The rearrangement combines TRBV9 with TRBJ1-4; perhaps TRBD1 is the D gene, with 5 bases matching. The sequence in DNA is TGTGCCAGCAGCGTAGACTTTTGGGGGGAGGAAAAACTGTTTTTT. Its translation is CASSVDFWGEEKLFF.